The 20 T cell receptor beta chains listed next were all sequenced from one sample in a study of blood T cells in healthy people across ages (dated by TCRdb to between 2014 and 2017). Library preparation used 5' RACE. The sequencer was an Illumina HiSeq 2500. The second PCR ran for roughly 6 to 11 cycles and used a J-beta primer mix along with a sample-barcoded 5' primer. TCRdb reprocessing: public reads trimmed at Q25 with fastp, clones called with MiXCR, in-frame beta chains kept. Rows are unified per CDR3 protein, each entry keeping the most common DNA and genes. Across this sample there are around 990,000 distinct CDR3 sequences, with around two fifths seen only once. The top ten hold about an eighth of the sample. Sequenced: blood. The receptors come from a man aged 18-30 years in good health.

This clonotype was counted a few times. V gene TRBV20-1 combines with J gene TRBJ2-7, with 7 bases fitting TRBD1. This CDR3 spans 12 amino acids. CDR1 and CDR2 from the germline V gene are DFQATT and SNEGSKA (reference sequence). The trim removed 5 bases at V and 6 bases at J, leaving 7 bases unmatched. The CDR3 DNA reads TGCAGTGCTTCAAAACAGGGGAGCGAGCAGTACTTC. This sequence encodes CSASKQGSEQYF.

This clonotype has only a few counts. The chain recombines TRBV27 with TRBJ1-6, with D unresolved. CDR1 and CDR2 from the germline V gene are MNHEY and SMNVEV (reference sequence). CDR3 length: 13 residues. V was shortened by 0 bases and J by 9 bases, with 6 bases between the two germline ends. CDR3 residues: CASSLSAVSPLHF. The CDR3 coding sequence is TGTGCCAGCAGTTTATCTGCAGTTTCACCCCTCCACTTT.

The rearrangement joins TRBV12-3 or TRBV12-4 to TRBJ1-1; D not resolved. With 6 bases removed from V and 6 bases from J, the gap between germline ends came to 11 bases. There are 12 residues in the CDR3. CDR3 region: CASRLQSAEAFF. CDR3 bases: TGTGCCAGCAGATTACAGTCGGCTGAAGCTTTCTTT.

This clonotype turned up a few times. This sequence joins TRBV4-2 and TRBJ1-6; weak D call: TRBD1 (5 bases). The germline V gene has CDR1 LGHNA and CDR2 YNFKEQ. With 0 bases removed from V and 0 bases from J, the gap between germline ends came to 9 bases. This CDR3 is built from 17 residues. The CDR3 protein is CASSQETASSYNSPLHF. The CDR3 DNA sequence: TGTGCCAGCAGCCAAGAGACAGCGAGCTCCTATAATTCACCCCTCCACTTT.

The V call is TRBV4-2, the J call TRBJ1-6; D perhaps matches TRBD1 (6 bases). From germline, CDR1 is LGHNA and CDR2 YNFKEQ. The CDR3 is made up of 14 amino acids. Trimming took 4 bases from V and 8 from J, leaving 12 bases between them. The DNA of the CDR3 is TGTGCCAGCAGCCTCGCCTCAGGGGATTCACCCCTCCACTTT. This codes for CASSLASGDSPLHF.

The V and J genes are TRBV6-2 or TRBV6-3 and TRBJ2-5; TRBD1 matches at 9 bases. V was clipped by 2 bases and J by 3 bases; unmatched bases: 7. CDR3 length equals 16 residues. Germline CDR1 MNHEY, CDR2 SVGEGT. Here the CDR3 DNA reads TGTGCCAGCAGTTACCCGAGCACAGGGGGCGAAGAGACCCAGTACTTC. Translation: CASSYPSTGGEETQYF.

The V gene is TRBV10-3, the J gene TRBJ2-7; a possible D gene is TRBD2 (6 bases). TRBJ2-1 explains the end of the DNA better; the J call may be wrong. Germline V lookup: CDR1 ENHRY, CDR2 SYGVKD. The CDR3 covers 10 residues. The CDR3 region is CAIGGYEQFF. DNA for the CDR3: TGTGCCATCGGGGGGTACGAGCAGTTCTTC.

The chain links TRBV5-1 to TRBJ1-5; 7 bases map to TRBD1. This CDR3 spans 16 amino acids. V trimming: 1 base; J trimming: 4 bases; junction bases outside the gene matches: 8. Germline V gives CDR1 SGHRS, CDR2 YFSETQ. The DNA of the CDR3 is TGCGCCAGCAGCTTGATACCCGGGACAGATAATCAGCCCCAGCATTTT. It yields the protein CASSLIPGTDNQPQHF.

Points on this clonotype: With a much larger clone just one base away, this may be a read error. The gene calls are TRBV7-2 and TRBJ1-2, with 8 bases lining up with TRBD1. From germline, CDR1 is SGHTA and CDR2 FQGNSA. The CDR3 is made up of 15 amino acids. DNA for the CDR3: TGTGCCAACAGCTTTGGACAGGGCCTAGACTATGGCTACACCTTC. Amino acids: CANSFGQGLDYGYTF. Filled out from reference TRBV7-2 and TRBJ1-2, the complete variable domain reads GAGVSQSPSNKVTEKGKDVELRCDPISGHTALYWYRQSLGQGLEFLIYFQGNSAPDKSGLPSDRFSAERTGGSVSTLTIQRTQQEDSAVYLCANSFGQGLDYGYTFGSGTRLTVV.

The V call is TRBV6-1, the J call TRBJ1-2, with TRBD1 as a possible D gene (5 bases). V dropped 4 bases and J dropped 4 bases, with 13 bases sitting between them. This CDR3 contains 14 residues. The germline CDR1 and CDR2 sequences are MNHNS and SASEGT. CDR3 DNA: TGTGCCAGCAGTGGGGGGGGAGTTGGCTATGGCTACACCTTC. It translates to CASSGGGVGYGYTF.

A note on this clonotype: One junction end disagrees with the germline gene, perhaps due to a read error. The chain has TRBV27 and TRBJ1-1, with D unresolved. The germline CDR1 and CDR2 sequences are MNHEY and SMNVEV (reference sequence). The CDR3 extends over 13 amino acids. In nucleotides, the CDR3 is TGTGCCAGCAGTTACCGTAAGAACACTGAGGCTTTCTTT. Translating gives CASSYRKNTEAFF.

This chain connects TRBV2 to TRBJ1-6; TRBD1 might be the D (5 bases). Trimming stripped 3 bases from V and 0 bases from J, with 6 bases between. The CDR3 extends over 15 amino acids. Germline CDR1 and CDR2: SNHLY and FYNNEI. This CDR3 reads CASSEGLSYNSPLHF. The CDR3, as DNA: TGTGCCAGCAGTGAGGGGCTCTCCTATAATTCACCCCTCCACTTT.

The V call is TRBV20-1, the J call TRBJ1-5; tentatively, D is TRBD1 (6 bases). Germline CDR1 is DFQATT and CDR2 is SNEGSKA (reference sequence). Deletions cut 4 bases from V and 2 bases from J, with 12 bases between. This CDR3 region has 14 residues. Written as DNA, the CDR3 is TGCAGTGCTACCCCAGGGGAGGGCAATCAGCCCCAGCATTTT. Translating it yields CSATPGEGNQPQHF.

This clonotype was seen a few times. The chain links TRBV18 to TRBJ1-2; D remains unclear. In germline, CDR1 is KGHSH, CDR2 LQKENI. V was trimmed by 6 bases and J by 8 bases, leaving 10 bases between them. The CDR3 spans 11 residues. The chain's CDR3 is CASSPEEGYTF. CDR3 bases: TGTGCCAGCTCGCCCGAGGAGGGCTACACCTTC.

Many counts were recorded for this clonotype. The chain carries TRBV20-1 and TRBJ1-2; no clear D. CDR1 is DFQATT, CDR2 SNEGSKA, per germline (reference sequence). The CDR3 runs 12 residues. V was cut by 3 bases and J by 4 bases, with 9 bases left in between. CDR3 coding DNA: TGCAGTGCTAGTTTAGGGAGCTATGGCTACACCTTC. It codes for CSASLGSYGYTF.

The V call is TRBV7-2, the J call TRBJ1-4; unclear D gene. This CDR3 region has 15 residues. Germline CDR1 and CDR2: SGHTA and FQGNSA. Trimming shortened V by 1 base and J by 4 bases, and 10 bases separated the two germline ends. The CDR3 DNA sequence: TGTGCCAGCAGCTTAGGGGGAGAGGTTAATGAAAAACTGTTTTTT. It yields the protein CASSLGGEVNEKLFF.

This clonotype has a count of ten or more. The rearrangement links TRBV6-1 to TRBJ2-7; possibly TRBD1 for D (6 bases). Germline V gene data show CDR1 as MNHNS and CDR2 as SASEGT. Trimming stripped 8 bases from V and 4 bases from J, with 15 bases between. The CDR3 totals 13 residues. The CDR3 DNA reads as TGTGCCAGCTCCGAGCACAGGGTATACGAGCAGTACTTC. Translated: CASSEHRVYEQYF.

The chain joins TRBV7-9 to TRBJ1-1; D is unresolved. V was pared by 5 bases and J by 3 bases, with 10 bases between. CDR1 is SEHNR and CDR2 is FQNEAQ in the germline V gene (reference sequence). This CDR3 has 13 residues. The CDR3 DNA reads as TGTGCCAGCAGCCAACGGAGGGACACTGAAGCTTTCTTT. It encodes CASSQRRDTEAFF. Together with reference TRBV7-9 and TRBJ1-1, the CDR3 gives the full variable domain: DTGVSQNPRHKITKRGQNVTFRCDPISEHNRLYWYRQTLGQGPEFLTYFQNEAQLEKSRLLSDRFSAERPKGSFSTLEIQRTEQGDSAMYLCASSQRRDTEAFFGQGTRLTVV.

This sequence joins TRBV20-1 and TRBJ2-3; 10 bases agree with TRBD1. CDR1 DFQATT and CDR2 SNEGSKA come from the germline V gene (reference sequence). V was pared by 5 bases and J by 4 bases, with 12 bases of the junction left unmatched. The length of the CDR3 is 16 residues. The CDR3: CSAGPNSGQGPDTQYF. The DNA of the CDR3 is TGCAGTGCTGGACCGAATTCGGGACAGGGGCCAGATACGCAGTATTTT.

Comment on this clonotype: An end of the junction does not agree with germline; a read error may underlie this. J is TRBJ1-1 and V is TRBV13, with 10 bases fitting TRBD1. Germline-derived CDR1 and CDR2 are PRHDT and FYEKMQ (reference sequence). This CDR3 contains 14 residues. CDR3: CSSSPRQGATEAFF. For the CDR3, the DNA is TGTTCCAGCAGTCCCAGACAGGGGGCCACTGAAGCTTTCTTT.